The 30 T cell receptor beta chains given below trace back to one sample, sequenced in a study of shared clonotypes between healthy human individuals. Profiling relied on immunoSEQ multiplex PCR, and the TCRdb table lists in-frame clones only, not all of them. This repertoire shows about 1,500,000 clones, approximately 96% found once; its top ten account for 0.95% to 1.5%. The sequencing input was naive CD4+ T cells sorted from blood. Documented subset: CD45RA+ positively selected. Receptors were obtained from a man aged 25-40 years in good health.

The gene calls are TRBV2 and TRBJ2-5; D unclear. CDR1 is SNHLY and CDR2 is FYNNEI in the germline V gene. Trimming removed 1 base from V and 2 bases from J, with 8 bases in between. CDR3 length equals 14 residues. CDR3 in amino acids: CASSEVTVQETQYF. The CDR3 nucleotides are TGTGCCAGCAGTGAAGTAACAGTTCAAGAGACCCAGTACTTC.

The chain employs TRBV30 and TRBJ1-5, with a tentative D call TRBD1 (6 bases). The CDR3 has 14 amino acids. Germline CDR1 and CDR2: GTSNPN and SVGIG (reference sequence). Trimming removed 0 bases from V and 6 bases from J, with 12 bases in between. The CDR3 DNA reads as TGTGCCTGGAGTGTACAGGGAGGGAGTCAGCCCCAGCATTTT. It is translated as CAWSVQGGSQPQHF.

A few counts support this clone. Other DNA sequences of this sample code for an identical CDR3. CDR3 nucleotides: TGTGCCAGCAGCTTAAGAGCGAACACCGGGGAGCTGTTTTTT. The encoded protein is CASSLRANTGELFF. V gene TRBV7-8 combines with J gene TRBJ2-2, with D hard to call. V was clipped by 2 bases and J by 0 bases, with 4 bases between them. Germline lookup yields CDR1 SGHVS and CDR2 FQNEAQ. This CDR3 has 14 amino acids. Looking up the rest from reference TRBV7-8 and TRBJ2-2 gives the full variable domain: GAGVSQSPRYKVAKRGQDVALRCDPISGHVSLFWYQQALGQGPEFLTYFQNEAQLDKSGLPSDRFFAERPEGSVSTLKIQRTQQEDSAVYLCASSLRANTGELFFGEGSRLTVL.

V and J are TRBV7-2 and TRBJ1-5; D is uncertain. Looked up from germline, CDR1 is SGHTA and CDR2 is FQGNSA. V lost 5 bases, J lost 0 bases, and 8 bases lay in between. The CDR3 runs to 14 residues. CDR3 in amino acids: CASSGDGSNQPQHF. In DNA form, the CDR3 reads TGTGCCAGCAGCGGAGACGGTAGCAATCAGCCCCAGCATTTT.

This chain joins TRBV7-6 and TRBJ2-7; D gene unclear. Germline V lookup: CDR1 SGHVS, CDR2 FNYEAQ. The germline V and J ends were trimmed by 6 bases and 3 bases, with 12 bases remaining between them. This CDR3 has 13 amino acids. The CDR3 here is CASSFRLNYEQYF. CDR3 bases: TGTGCCAGCAGTTTCCGACTGAACTACGAGCAGTACTTC.

Written as DNA, the CDR3 is TGCGCCAGCAGTGCCACAGATACGCAGTATTTT. Residues: CASSATDTQYF. The J gene is TRBJ2-3, the V gene TRBV10-2, with D unresolved. Trimming took 4 bases from V and 2 from J, leaving 1 base between them. The length of the CDR3 is 11 residues. Germline V CDR1 and CDR2: WSHSY, SAAADI.

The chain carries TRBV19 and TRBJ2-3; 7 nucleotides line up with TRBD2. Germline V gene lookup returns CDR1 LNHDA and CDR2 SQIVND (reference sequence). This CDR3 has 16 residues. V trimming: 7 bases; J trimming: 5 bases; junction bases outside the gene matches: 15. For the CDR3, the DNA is TGTGCCAGTACATCCCTCGGGGGGAGAGATATAGATACGCAGTATTTT. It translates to CASTSLGGRDIDTQYF.

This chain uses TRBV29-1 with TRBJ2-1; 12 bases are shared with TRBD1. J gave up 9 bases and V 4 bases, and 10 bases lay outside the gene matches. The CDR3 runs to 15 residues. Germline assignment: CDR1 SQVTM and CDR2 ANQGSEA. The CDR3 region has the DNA TGCAGCGTTGTCGGGGACAGGGGGCGGTGGGGTGAGCAGTTCTTC. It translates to CSVVGDRGRWGEQFF.

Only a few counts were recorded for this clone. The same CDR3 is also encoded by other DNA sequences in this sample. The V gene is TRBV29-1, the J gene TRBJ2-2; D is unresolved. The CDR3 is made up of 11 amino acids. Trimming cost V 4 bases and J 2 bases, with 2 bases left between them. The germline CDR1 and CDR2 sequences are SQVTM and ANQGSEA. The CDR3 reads CSVANTGELFF. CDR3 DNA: TGCAGCGTTGCAAACACCGGGGAGCTGTTTTTT.

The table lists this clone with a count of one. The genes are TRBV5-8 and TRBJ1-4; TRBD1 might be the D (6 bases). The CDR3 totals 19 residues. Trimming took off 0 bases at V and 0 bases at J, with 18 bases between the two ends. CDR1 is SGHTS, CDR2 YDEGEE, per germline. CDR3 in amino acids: CASSLGARGGLTTNEKLFF. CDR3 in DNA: TGTGCCAGCAGCTTGGGTGCCAGGGGCGGACTCACAACTAATGAAAAACTGTTTTTT.

CDR3 loop: CSGFSGGSSYNEQFF. For the CDR3, the DNA is TGCAGCGGTTTCTCTGGCGGGAGCTCCTACAATGAGCAGTTCTTC. J is TRBJ2-1 and V is TRBV29-1, with TRBD2 identical over 7 bases. The CDR3 is 15 residues long. CDR1 and CDR2 from the germline V gene are SQVTM and ANQGSEA. J was trimmed by 0 bases and V by 7 bases; bases with no gene match: 9.

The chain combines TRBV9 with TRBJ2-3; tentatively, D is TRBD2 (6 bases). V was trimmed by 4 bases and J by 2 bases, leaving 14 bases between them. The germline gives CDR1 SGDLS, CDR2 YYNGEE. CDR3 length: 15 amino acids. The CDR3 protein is CASSHTGTHTDTQYF. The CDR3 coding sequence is TGTGCCAGCAGCCACACCGGGACTCACACAGATACGCAGTATTTT.

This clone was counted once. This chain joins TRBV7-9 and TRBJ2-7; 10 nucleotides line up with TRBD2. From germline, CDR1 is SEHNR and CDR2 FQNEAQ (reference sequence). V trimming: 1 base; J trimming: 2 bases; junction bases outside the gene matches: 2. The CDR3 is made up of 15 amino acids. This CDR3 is CASSLVAGGTYEQYF. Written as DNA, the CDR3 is TGTGCCAGCAGCTTAGTAGCGGGAGGTACCTACGAGCAGTACTTC.

The DNA of the CDR3 is TGTGCCAGCAGCGGGGGGGCGGATAGCAATCAGCCCCAGCATTTT. Amino acid sequence: CASSGGADSNQPQHF. The chain joins TRBV9 to TRBJ1-5; D is possibly TRBD1 (6 bases). The V gene's germline CDR1 is SGDLS and CDR2 YYNGEE. V was trimmed by 3 bases and J by 0 bases, leaving 10 bases between them. This CDR3 contains 15 residues.

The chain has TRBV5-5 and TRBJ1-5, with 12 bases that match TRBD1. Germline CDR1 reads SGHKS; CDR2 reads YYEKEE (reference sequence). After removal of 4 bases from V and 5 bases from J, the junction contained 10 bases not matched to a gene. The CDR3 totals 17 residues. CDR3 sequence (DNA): TGTGCCAGCAGCCTAGCCAGGGACAGGGGGCTGGATCAGCCCCAGCATTTT. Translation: CASSLARDRGLDQPQHF.

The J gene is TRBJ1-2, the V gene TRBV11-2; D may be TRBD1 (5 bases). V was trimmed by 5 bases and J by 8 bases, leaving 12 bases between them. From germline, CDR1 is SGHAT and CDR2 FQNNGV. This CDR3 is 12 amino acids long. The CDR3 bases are TGTGCCAGCAGCCTAGGGCAGGGCGGCTACACCTTC. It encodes CASSLGQGGYTF. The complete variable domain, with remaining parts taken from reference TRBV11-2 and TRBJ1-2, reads EAGVAQSPRYKIIEKRQSVAFWCNPISGHATLYWYQQILGQGPKLLIQFQNNGVVDDSQLPKDRFSAERLKGVDSTLKIQPAKLEDSAVYLCASSLGQGGYTFGSGTRLTVV.

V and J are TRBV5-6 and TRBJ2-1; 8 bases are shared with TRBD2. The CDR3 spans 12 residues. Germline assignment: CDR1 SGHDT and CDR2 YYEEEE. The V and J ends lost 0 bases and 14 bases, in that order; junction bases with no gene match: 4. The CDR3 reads CASSLESRGEFF. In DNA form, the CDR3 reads TGTGCCAGCAGCTTGGAGTCGCGGGGGGAGTTCTTC.

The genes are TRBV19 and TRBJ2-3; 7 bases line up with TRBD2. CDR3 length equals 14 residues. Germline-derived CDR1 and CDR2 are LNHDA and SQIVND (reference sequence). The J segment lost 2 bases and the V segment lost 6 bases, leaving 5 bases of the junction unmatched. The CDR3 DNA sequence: TGTGCCAGTAGCTTAGCGGGCGTCACAGATACGCAGTATTTT. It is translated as CASSLAGVTDTQYF.

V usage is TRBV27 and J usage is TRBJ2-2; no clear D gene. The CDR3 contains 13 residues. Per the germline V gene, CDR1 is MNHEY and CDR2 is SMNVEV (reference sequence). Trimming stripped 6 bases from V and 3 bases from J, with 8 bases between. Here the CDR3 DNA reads TGTGCCAGCAGGTTGTATGACACCGGGGAGCTGTTTTTT. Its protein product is CASRLYDTGELFF.

The CDR3 protein is CAWSPPRYEQYF. CDR3 nucleotide sequence: TGTGCCTGGAGTCCCCCGCGATACGAGCAGTACTTC. This chain joins TRBV30 and TRBJ2-7; D remains unclear. Trimming took 2 bases from V and 4 from J, leaving 9 bases between them. CDR3 length: 12 residues. The germline CDR1 and CDR2 sequences are GTSNPN and SVGIG (reference sequence).

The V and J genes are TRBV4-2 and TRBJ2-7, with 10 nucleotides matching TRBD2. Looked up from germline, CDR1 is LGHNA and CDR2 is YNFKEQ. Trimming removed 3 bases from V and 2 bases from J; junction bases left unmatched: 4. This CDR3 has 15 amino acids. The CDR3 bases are TGTGCCAGCAGCCAGATAGCGGGGGGCACCTACGAGCAGTACTTC. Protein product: CASSQIAGGTYEQYF.

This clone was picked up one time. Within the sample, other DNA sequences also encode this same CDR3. The CDR3 region has the DNA TGTGCCAGCAGCGTAGGGGGGGCTAGCACAGATACGCAGTATTTT. Translation: CASSVGGASTDTQYF. The chain combines TRBV9 with TRBJ2-3; D may correspond to TRBD1 or TRBD2 (6 bases each). The germline V and J ends were trimmed by 0 bases and 0 bases, with 8 bases remaining between them. The V gene's germline CDR1 is SGDLS and CDR2 YYNGEE. The CDR3 spans 15 residues. Looking up the rest from reference TRBV9 and TRBJ2-3 gives the full variable domain: DSGVTQTPKHLITATGQRVTLRCSPRSGDLSVYWYQQSLDQGLQFLIQYYNGEERAKGNILERFSAQQFPDLHSELNLSSLELGDSALYFCASSVGGASTDTQYFGPGTRLTVL.

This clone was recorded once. The CDR3, as DNA: TGTGCCAGCAGCTTCGACAGGGTAGCCGGGGAGCTGTTTTTT. Encoded protein: CASSFDRVAGELFF. The gene calls are TRBV5-6 and TRBJ2-2; 7 bases are shared with TRBD1. This CDR3 spans 14 amino acids. V trimming: 2 bases; J trimming: 6 bases; junction bases outside the gene matches: 4. Germline loops: CDR1 SGHDT, CDR2 YYEEEE.

CDR3 bases: TGTGCCAGCAGCTTGGAGTCCGCTGGCTCATTCTACAATGAGCAGTTCTTC. This translates into CASSLESAGSFYNEQFF. This chain joins TRBV11-2 and TRBJ2-1; D is unclear. The germline V gene encodes CDR1 SGHAT and CDR2 FQNNGV. Trimming left V 3 bases short and J 3 bases short, with 18 bases between. The CDR3 covers 17 residues.

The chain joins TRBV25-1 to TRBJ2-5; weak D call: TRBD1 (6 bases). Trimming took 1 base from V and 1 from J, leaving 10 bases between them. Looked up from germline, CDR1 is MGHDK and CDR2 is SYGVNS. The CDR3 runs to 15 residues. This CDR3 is CASSESQGFQETQYF. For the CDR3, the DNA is TGTGCCAGCAGTGAATCACAGGGATTCCAAGAGACCCAGTACTTC. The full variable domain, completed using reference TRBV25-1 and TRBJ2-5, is EADIYQTPRYLVIGTGKKITLECSQTMGHDKMYWYQQDPGMELHLIHYSYGVNSTEKGDLSSESTVSRIRTEHFPLTLESARPSHTSQYLCASSESQGFQETQYFGPGTRLLVL.

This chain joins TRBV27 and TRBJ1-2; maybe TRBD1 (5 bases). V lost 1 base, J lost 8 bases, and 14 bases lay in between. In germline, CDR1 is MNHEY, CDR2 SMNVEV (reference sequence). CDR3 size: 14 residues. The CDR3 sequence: CASSLFGGESGYTF. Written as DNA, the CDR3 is TGTGCCAGCAGTTTATTCGGGGGGGAGTCGGGCTACACCTTC.

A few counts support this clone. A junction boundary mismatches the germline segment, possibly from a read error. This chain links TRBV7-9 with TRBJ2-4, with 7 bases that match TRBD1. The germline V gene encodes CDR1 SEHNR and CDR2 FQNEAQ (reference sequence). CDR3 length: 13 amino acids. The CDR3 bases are TGTGCCAGCAGCTCTCTTACAGGACAGGAGACTAACTTC. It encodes CASSSLTGQETNF.

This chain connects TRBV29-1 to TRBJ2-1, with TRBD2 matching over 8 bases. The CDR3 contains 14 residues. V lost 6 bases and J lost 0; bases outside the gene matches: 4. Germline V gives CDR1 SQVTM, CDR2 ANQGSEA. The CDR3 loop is CSVPRGGSYNEQFF. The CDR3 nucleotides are TGCAGCGTCCCCCGGGGGGGCTCCTACAATGAGCAGTTCTTC.

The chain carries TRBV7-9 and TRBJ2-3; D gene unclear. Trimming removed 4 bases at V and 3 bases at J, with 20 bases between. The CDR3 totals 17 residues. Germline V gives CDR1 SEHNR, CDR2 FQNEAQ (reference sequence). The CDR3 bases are TGTGCCAGCAGCTCCCCCCGGGTTCAAAAAGGTACAGATACGCAGTATTTT. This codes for CASSSPRVQKGTDTQYF.

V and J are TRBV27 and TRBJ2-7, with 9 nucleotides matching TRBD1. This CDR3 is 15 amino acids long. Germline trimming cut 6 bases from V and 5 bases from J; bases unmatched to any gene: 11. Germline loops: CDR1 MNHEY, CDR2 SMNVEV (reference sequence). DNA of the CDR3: TGTGCCAGCAGACCTATGACAGGGGGGTTTCACGAGCAGTACTTC. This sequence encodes CASRPMTGGFHEQYF.